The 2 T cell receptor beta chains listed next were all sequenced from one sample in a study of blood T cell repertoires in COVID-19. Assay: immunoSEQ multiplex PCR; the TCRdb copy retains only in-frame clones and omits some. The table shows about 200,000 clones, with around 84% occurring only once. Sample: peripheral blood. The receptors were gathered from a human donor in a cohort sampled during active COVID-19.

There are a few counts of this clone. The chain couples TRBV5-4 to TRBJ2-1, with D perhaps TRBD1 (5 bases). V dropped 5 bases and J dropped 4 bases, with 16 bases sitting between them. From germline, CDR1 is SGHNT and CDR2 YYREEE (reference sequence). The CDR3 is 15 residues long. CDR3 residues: CASRETGDFYNEQFF. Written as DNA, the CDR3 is TGTGCCAGCAGAGAAACAGGTGACTTTTACAATGAGCAGTTCTTC.

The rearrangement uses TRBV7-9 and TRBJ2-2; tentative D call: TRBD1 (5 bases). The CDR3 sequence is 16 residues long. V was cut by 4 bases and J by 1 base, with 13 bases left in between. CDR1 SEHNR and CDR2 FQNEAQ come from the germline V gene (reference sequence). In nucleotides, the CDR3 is TGTGCCAGCAGCTCCGCAGGGATGGGGAACACCGGGGAGCTGTTTTTT. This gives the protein CASSSAGMGNTGELFF.